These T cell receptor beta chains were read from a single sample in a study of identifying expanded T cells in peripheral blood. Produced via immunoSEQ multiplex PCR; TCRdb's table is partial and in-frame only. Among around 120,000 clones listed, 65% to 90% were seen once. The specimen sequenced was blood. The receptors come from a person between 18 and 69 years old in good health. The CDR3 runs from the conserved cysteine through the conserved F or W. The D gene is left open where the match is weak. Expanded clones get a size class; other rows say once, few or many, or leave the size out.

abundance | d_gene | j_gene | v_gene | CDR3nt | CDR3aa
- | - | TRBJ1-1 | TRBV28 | TGTGCCAGCAGTTTATTGGCGAGGGCGATTACTGAAGCTTTCTTT | CASSLLARAITEAFF
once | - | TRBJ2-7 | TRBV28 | TGTGCCAGCAGGCGACAGAGCTCCTACGAGCAGTACTTC | CASRRQSSYEQYF
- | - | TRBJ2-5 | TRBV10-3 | TGTGCCATCAGTGATGGGGGCGGCCAAGAGACCCAGTACTTC | CAISDGGGQETQYF
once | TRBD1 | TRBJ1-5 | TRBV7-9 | TGTGCCAGCAGCAAGGGACAGGATCAGCCCCAGCATTTT | CASSKGQDQPQHF
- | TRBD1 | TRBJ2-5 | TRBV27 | TGTGCCAGCAGCCAACAGGGGAAACAAGAGACCCAGTACTTC | CASSQQGKQETQYF
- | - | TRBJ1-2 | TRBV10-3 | TGTGCCATCAGTACCCAAGGGGGTTTGTCAGGCTACACCTTC | CAISTQGGLSGYTF
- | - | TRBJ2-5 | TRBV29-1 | TGCAGCGTTGCAAGAGGGGGAGTAATCCAAGAGACCCAGTACTTC | CSVARGGVIQETQYF
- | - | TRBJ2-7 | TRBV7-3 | TGTGCCAGCAGCTTAGGAGGGGGGGCCCCACGGAACGAGCAGTACTTC | CASSLGGGAPRNEQYF
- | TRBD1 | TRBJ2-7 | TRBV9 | TGTGCCAGCAGCGTTGGGACAGGGCACTCCTACGAGCAGTACTTC | CASSVGTGHSYEQYF
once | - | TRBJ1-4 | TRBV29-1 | TGCAGCGTAAGGCGGCAGAATGAAAAACTGTTTTTT | CSVRRQNEKLFF
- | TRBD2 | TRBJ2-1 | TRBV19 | TGTGCCAGTAGTACAGGGACTAGCGGGAGCTCCTACAATGAGCAGTTCTTC | CASSTGTSGSSYNEQFF
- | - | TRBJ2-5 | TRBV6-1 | TGTGCCAGCAGAATACAGGGTGGGACCCAGTACTTC | CASRIQGGTQYF
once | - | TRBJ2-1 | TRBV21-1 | TGTGCCAGCAGCAAAGCGACTAGCGGGCGATTTAGCTCCTACAATGAGCAGTTCTTC | CASSKATSGRFSSYNEQFF
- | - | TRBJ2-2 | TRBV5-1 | TGCGCCAGCATGACAGTTTCTTTGAACACCGGGGAGCTGTTTTTT | CASMTVSLNTGELFF
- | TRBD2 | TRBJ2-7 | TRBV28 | TGTGCCAGCAGTTTAAGGCTAGCGGGACTTTCCTACGAGCAGTACTTC | CASSLRLAGLSYEQYF
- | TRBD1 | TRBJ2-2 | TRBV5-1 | TGCGCCAGCAGCTTGGTTCCGACAGGGGATACCGGGGAGCTGTTTTTT | CASSLVPTGDTGELFF
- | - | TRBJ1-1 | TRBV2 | TGTGCCAGCAGTGGGATTATGAGGAACACTGAAGCTTTCTTT | CASSGIMRNTEAFF
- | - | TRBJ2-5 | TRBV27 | TGTGCCAGCAGTTTGTGGGACCGGGAGACCCAGTACTTC | CASSLWDRETQYF
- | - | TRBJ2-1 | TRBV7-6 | TGTGCCAGCAGCTGGGCCGGGGTAGCTTACAATGAGCAGTTCTTC | CASSWAGVAYNEQFF
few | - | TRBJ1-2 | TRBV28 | TGTGCCAGCACCTACAGGGATGGCTACACCTTC | CASTYRDGYTF
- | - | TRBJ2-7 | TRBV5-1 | TGCGCCAGCAGGAGAGGTAGTGAGGACGAGCAGTACTTC | CASRRGSEDEQYF
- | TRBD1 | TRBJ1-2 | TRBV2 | TGTGCCAGCAGTGAAGCGCTTCACGGGACAGGGTTAGTAGGCTACACCTTC | CASSEALHGTGLVGYTF
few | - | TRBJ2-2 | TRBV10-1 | TGCGCCAGCAGTGCCCCCGGCGGGGAGCTGTTTTTT | CASSAPGGELFF
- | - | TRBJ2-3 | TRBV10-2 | TGCGCCAGCAGTGAGTTAGGAGATACGCAGTATTTT | CASSELGDTQYF
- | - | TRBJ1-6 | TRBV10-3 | TGTGCCATCAGTGAGTCTCTGGGTTCACCCCTCCACTTT | CAISESLGSPLHF
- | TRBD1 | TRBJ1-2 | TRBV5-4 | TGTGCCAGCCGAAAGGGGGCGTCAAACTATGGCTACACCTTC | CASRKGASNYGYTF
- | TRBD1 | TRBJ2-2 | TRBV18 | TGTGCCAGCTCACCTAAAACAGGGGGCGAATTTAGCACCGGGGAGCTGTTTTTT | CASSPKTGGEFSTGELFF
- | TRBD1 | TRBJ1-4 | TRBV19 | TGTGCCAGTAGGGCGACAGGGAAGGATGAAAAACTGTTTTTT | CASRATGKDEKLFF
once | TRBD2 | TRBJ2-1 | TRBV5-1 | TGCGCCAGCAGCTTGGCCCTAGCGGGAGGCCCATTCAATGAGCAGTTCTTC | CASSLALAGGPFNEQFF